Sequencing of this T cell receptor beta chain was carried out in a study of graft-versus-host responses after intestinal transplantation (dated by TCRdb to the early 2020s). As for the study more broadly: The transplants that recipients received were multivisceral, liver-intestinal, or isolated intestinal. Of the roughly 23 intestinal transplant recipients enrolled in the cohort, one of whom was a retransplant, a few patients without pretransplant specimens were excluded. Instead of going to the commercial service, samples from three later patients were sequenced in-house on an Illumina MiSeq and processed with MiXCR. Every recipient was given anti-thymocyte globulin induction, then maintenance tacrolimus and steroids for approximately 3 years. Graft-versus-host and host-versus-graft alloreactive T cell clones were tracked in the graft, circulation and bone marrow after intestinal transplantation using bulk TCR-beta CDR3 sequencing. Donor T cell macrochimerism was defined as a peak of at least 4% donor T cells among recipient peripheral blood mononuclear cells. Alloreactive clones were identified by sequencing pre-transplant mixed lymphocyte reaction products and comparing these products with unstimulated pre-transplant donor and recipient T cells. The paper's findings and limits, for the study overall: GvH clones were found in recipient bone marrow, and some of the GvH clones appeared earlier in ileal mucosa or blood, which is consistent with an intestinal mucosal origin. The relatively low number and heterogeneity of intestinal transplant patients limited the conclusions. Patients with donor T cell macrochimerism had high GvH to HvG T cell clonal ratios in their allografts. Early after transplant, peak levels of circulating GvH clones were found to be associated with declines in HvG clones.

A word on this clone: Its antigen is not yet known. Nothing much larger sits one base from this clone, and base qualities are not available.

Library prep was done by the immunoSEQ multiplex PCR assay. For most patients, genomic DNA was isolated with the Qiagen DNeasy Blood and Tissue Kit and sent frozen to Adaptive Biotechnologies for TCR sequencing. High-throughput TCR-beta CDR3 sequencing of genomic DNA from most patients was performed by Adaptive Biotechnologies. The authors' pipeline ran thus. TCR sequencing data were retrieved from Adaptive's ImmunoSEQ software for around 18 patients, whereas a few other patients were processed with MiXCR and VDJtools. CD4 versus CD8 sorting errors were corrected by removing sequences found in both subsets at a frequency ratio below 5:1. CDR3 nucleotide sequences shared between donor and recipient were removed because their origin could not be assigned. To count as alloreactive, a clone needed at least 2-fold expansion over unstimulated cells and a minimum CFSE-low frequency of 0.002% (template counts) or 0.001% (read counts). Clones detected in sequenced pre-transplant spleen, lymph node, or MLR CFSE-low populations of the donor or recipient were defined as mappable. Cumulative frequency of alloreactive clones was calculated as a percentage of all sequences weighted by copy number. Entries here come from immuneACCESS through TCRdb and include only in-frame sequences with V and J called. Some clones fail to appear in such tables; in the studies checked, an unresolved V gene covers under half of the shortfall, and the cause of the remainder is unknown. V and J calls and clone size are those listed in that table; D and trimming were worked out from the DNA. Across this sample there are roughly 96,000 clones, with 75% to 95% seen only once. The ten largest clones take up 0.5% of the sample.

Compared with germline, V lacks 2 bases and J lacks 7 bases; bases without a gene match: 4. As encoded in the germline V gene, CDR1 is MNHNS while CDR2 is SASEGT. The CDR3 has 15 amino acids, counting the end cysteine and phenylalanine. CDR3 DNA only is kept here, 45 bases in frame from base 1. The time point label corresponds to: cells obtained before transplantation from donor or recipient. CD3+CD4+ and CD3+CD8+ populations were FACS-sorted from unstimulated pre-transplant donor and recipient cells taken from spleen or lymph nodes. Recombination connected TRBV6-1 to TRBJ2-1, with 11 junctional bases fitting TRBD2. The TCR originated in a human donor who received an intestinal transplant. The source material was unstimulated CD8+ T cells sorted from spleen or lymph node cells, sampled before intestinal transplant. The DNA sequence reads TGTGCCAGCAGTGAACTTAGCGGGAGGGCGAATGAGCAGTTCTTC. Translated, it gives CASSELSGRANEQFF.